This T cell receptor beta chain was obtained from a study of sequential checkpoint blockade in melanoma (dated by TCRdb to 2018 to 2020). About the study as a whole: Patients were randomized 1:1 to first-line nivolumab followed by ipilimumab (arm A) or ipilimumab followed by nivolumab (arm B). Maintenance nivolumab came after both trial sequences.

What the work shows at the level of the full study, not this receptor alone: Validation of the response-prediction model combining TCR metrics and mutation burden is needed in larger, independent patient cohorts.

A remark on this clone: The antigen this receptor binds is unknown. No much larger clone exists at a distance of one base, and base qualities are not known.

TCRbeta CDR3 regions were immunosequenced from genomic DNA with the immunoSEQ Assay. Before high-throughput sequencing, the genomic DNA was amplified using bias-controlled multiplex PCR. Per the authors' processing: To quantify the absolute abundance of each unique TCRbeta CDR3 region, the sequences were collapsed and filtered. Clonality, defined as 1 minus Pielou's evenness, was calculated using only productive rearrangements. Clones with significantly greater frequencies in on-treatment versus baseline samples were identified using a previously published method. TCRdb retrieved this table from immuneACCESS and kept in-frame rearrangements only. Not all clones are present; in checked studies, unresolved V genes account for under half, and no reason is known for the remainder. That table gives V, J and clone size, and the DNA gave D and trimming. The sample data list fewer than 20,000 clones, and over 70% of these were observed just once. The ten largest account for roughly a third of the sample.

This specimen's treatment or condition label, interpreted: randomized to nivolumab then ipilimumab (arm A) or the reverse (arm B). None of the trial patients had been given prior DNA-damaging chemotherapy. Thawed PBMCs were sorted on a FACS Aria II flow cytometer to isolate live CD3+CD8+ cells negative for CD19 and CD56. CheckMate 064, a randomized, open-label phase II trial of sequential checkpoint blockade, was the source of the samples, all of which came from patients with melanoma. Peripheral blood mononuclear cells were collected by leukapheresis, purified using Ficoll-Paque, and frozen in human serum containing about 11% DMSO. Right after sorting, the blood CD3+CD8+ cells were verified to be >95% pure, and DNA extraction followed. CDR3 length: 16 amino acids, cysteine to phenylalanine. CDR3 DNA is the only sequence kept; it has 48 bases, read in frame from the first base. At the junction V is shortened by 5 bases and J by 4 bases; bases outside the gene matches: 9. Reading the germline V gene gives CDR1 SGHNT and CDR2 YENEEA.

Here the sequenced sample was CD8+ T cells sorted from blood (inferred from file names), taken from a patient given nivolumab and ipilimumab in sequence. This TCR derives from a human donor with melanoma. The rearranged segments are TRBV11-3 and TRBJ2-1, with 9 middle bases fitting TRBD1. CDR3 loop: CASSNNRGHRYNEQFF. The DNA sequence follows: TGTGCCAGCAGCAATAACAGGGGGCATCGGTACAATGAGCAGTTCTTC.